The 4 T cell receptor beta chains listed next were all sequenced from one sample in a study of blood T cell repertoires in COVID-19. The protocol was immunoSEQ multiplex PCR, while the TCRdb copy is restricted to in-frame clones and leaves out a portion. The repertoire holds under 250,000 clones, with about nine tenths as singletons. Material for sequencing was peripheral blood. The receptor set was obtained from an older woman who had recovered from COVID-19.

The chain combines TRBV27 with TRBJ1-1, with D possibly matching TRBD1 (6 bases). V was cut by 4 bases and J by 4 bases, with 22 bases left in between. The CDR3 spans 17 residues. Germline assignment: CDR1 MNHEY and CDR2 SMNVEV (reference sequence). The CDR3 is CASSYQTQGSGGTEAFF. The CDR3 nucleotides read TGTGCCAGCAGTTATCAAACACAGGGTAGTGGGGGCACTGAAGCTTTCTTT.

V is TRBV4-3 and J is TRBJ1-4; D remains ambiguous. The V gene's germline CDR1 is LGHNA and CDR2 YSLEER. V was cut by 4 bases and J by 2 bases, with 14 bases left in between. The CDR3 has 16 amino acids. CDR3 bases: TGCGCCAGCAGCCCCCGACCGACAAGTACTAATGAAAAACTGTTTTTT. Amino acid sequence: CASSPRPTSTNEKLFF.

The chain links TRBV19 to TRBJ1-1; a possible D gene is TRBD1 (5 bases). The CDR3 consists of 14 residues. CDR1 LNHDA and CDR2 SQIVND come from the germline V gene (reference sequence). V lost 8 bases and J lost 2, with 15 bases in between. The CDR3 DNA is TGTGCCAGTCAGACACCAGGGTTTAACACTGAAGCTTTCTTT. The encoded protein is CASQTPGFNTEAFF.

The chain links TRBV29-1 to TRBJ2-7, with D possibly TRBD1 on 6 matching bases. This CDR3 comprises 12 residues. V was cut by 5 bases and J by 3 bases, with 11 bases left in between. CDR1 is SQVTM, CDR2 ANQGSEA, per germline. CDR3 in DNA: TGCAGCGTTAGTCAGGGGTTCTACGAGCAGTACTTC. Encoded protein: CSVSQGFYEQYF.